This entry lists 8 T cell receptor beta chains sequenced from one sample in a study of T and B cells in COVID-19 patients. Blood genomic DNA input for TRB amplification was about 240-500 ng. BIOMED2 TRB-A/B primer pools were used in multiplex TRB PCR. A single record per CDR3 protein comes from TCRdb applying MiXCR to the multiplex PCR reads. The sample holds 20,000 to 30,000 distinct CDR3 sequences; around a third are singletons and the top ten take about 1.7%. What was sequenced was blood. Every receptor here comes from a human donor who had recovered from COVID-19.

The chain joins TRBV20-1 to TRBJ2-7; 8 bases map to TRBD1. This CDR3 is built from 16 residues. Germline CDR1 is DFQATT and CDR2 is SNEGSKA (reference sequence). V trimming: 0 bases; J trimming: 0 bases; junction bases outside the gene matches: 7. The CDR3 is CSARDLSTGDSYEQYF. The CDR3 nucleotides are TGCAGTGCTAGAGATCTTTCGACAGGGGACTCCTACGAGCAGTACTTC.

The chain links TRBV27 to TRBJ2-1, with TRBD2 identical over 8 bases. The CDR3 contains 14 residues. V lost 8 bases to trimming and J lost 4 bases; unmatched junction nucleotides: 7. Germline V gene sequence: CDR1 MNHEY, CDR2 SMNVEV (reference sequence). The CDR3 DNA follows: TGTGCCAGCGGGGGGCGGGGGGTTTACAATGAGCAGTTCTTC. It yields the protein CASGGRGVYNEQFF.

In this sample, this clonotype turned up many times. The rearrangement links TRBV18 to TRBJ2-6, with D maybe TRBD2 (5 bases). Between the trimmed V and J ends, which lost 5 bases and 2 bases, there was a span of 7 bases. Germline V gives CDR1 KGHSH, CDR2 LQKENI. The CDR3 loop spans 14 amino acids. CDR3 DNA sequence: TGTGCCAGCTCAGAGGGTGCTGGGGCCAACGTCCTGACTTTC. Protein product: CASSEGAGANVLTF. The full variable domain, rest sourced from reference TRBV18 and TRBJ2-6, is NAGVMQNPRHLVRRRGQEARLRCSPMKGHSHVYWYRQLPEEGLKFMVYLQKENIIDESGMPKERFSAEFPKEGPSILRIQQVVRGDSAAYFCASSEGAGANVLTFGAGSRLTVL.

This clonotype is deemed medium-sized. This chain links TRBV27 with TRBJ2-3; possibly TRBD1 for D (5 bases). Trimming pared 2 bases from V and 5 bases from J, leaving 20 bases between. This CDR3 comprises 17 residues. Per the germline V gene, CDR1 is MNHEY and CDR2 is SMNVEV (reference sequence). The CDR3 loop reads CASSLAPRTWGGDTQYF. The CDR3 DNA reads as TGTGCCAGCAGTTTAGCCCCACGAACCTGGGGCGGAGATACGCAGTATTTT.

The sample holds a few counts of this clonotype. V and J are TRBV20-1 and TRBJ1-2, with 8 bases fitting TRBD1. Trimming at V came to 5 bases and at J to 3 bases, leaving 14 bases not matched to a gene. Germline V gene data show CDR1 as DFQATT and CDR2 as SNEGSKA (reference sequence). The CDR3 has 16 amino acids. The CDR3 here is CSALGDRLVLDYGYTF. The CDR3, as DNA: TGCAGTGCTCTCGGGGACAGGTTGGTCTTAGACTATGGCTACACCTTC.

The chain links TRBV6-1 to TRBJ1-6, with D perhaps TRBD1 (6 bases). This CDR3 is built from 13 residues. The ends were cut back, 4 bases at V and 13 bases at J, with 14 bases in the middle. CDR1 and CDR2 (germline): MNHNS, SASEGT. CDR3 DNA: TGTGCCAGCAGTGCGGGACACCTCATCCCCCTCCACTTT. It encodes CASSAGHLIPLHF.

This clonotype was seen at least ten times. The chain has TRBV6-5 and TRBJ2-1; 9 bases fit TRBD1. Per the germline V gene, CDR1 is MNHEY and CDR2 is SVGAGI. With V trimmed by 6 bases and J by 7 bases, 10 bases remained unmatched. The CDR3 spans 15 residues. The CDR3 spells CASRGDRENWNEQFF. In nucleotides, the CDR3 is TGTGCCAGCAGAGGGGACAGGGAGAATTGGAATGAGCAGTTCTTC.

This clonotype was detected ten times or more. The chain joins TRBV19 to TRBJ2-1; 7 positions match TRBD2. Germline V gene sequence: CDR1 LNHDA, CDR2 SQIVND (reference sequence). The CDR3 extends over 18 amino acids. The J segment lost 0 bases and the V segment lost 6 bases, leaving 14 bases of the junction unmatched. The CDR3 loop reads CASSRGIPLAASYNEQFF. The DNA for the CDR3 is TGTGCCAGTAGCCGCGGGATCCCCCTAGCGGCCTCCTACAATGAGCAGTTCTTC.